This TCR beta chain appears in the sequencing data of a study of somatic mutations in cytotoxic T cells in rheumatoid arthritis. Study in general: Patients had 30 ml EDTA blood drawn right after diagnosis, before any treatment.

As regards this clone: Its antigen remains unknown.

How the authors handled the data: Matches to published virus-specific TCRB sequences were rare among patient CD8+ clones larger than 1%. Profiling relied on immunoSEQ multiplex PCR, and the TCRdb table lists in-frame clones only, not all of them. V and J calls and clone size come straight from that table; D and trimming were deduced from the DNA. Found here are just over 30,000 clones, 80% to 85% of them singletons; the top ten hold 7% to 9%. Findings and limits, study-wide: Antigens bound by the expanded CD8+ clones were not identified.

Purity of the CD4+ and CD8+ cells, isolated by positive magnetic bead selection, was checked by flow cytometry. This CDR3 comprises 14 residues. The junction had 4 bases not matched to a gene; V was cut back by 5 bases and J by 2 bases. Germline CDR1 SEHNR, CDR2 FQNEAQ (reference sequence). This rearrangement joins TRBV7-9 to TRBJ2-7; 9 bases fit TRBD1. The sequence derives from an adult with rheumatoid arthritis. The specimen was CD8+ T cells sorted from blood. CDR3 sequence: CASSGTGNPYEQYF. CDR3 nucleotide sequence: TGTGCCAGCAGCGGGACAGGGAACCCCTACGAGCAGTACTTC.